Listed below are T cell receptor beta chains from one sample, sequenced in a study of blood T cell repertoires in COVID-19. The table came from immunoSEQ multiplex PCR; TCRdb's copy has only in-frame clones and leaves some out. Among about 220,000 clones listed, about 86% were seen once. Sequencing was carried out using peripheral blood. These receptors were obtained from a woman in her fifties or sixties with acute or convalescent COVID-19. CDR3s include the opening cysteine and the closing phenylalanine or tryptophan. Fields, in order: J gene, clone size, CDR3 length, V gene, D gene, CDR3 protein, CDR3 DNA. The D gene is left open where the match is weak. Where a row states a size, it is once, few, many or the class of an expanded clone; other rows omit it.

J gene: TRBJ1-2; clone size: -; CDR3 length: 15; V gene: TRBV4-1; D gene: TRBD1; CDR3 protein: CASSQSGTGSLGSTF; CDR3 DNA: TGCGCCAGCAGCCAGTCCGGGACAGGTTCTTTGGGGTCCACCTTC
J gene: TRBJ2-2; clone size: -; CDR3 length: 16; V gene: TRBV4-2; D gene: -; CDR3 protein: CASSQAGEKNAGELFF; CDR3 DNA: TGTGCCAGCAGCCAAGCCGGGGAAAAGAACGCCGGGGAGCTGTTTTTT
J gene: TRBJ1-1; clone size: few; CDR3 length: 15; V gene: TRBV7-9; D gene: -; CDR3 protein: CASSLSRAMNTEAFF; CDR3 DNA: TGTGCCAGCAGCTTATCCAGGGCTATGAACACTGAAGCTTTCTTT
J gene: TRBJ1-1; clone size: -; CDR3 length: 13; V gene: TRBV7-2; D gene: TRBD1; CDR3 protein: CASSTQGDTEAFF; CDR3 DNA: TGTGCCAGCAGCACACAGGGGGACACTGAAGCTTTCTTT
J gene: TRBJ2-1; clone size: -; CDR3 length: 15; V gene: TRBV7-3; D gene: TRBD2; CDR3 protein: CASSLSGGSYNEQFF; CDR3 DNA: TGTGCCAGCAGCCTTAGCGGGGGGTCCTACAATGAGCAGTTCTTC
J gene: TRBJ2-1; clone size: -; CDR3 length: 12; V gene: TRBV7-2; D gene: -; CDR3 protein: CASRPTRDEQFF; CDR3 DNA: TGTGCCAGCAGACCAACTCGCGATGAGCAGTTCTTC
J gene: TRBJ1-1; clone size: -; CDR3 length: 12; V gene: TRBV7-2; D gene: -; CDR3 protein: CASSLASTEAFF; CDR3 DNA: TGTGCCAGCAGCTTAGCCTCCACTGAAGCTTTCTTT
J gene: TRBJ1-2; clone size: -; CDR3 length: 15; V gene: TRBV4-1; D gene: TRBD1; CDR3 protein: CASSQGQGDDYGYTF; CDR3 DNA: TGCGCCAGCAGCCAAGGACAGGGTGACGACTATGGCTACACCTTC
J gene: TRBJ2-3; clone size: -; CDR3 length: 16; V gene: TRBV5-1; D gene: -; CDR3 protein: CASSLVARGPTDTQYF; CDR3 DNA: TGCGCCAGCAGCTTGGTCGCGCGGGGGCCCACAGATACGCAGTATTTT
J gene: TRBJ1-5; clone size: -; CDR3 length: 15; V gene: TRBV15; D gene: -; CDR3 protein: CATSRADRLMKPQHF; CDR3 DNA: TGTGCCACCAGCAGGGCAGATCGCTTAATGAAGCCCCAGCATTTT
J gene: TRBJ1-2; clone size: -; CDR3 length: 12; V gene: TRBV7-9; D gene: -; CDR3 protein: CASSATGNGYTF; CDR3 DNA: TGTGCCAGCAGCGCAACAGGGAATGGCTACACCTTC
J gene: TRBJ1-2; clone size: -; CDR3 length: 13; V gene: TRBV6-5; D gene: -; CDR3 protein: CASSGTGIRGYTF; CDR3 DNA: TGTGCCAGCAGCGGTACAGGGATTCGTGGCTACACCTTC
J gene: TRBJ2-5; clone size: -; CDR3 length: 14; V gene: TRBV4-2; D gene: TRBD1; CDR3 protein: CASSLGTGQETQYF; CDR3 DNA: TGTGCCAGCAGCCTCGGGACAGGTCAAGAGACCCAGTACTTC
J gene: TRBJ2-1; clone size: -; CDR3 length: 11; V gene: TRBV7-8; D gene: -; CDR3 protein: CASSREREQFF; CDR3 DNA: TGTGCCAGCAGCCGAGAGCGGGAGCAGTTCTTC
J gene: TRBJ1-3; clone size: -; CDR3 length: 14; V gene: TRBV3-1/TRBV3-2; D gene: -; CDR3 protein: CASSQGGGGNTIYF; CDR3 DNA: TGTGCCAGCAGCCAAGGAGGTGGAGGAAACACCATATATTTT
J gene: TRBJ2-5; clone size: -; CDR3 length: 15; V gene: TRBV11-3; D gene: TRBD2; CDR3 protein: CASTKLTSGQETQYF; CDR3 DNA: TGTGCCAGCACTAAGCTGACTAGCGGACAAGAGACCCAGTACTTC
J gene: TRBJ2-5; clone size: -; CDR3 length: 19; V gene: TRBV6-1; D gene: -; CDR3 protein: CASSEEGSIWTVHQETQYF; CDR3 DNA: TGTGCCAGCAGTGAAGAAGGCTCTATTTGGACAGTGCACCAAGAGACCCAGTACTTC